This T cell receptor (beta chain) was profiled in a study of T cell changes during pregnancy in multiple sclerosis. The CDR3 is made up of 13 amino acids. Between the trimmed V and J ends, which lost 8 bases and 4 bases, there was a span of 12 bases. Germline lookup yields CDR1 LNHDA and CDR2 SQIVND (reference sequence). Sequencing was performed with immunoSEQ multiplex PCR; in TCRdb, only in-frame clones are kept and a portion is missing. The sample lists some 80,000 clones, about 95% occurring once. The genes are TRBV19 and TRBJ1-3; the D gene is possibly TRBD1 (6 bases). This specimen consisted of peripheral blood, obtained in the second trimester of pregnancy. The clonotype originates from a female donor with multiple sclerosis, enrolled in a pregnancy study. CDR3 DNA sequence: TGTGCCAGTCGCCGGGACACCGGAAACACCATATATTTT. Translated: CASRRDTGNTIYF.